One sample yielded the 31 T cell receptor beta chains listed below, sequenced in a study of immune evolution from preneoplasia to lung adenocarcinoma. Profiled with immunoSEQ multiplex PCR; TCRdb holds only in-frame clones, not every one. The sample contains over 4,000 clones, over 75% of which appear only once. Sequencing was carried out using FFPE minimally invasive lung adenocarcinoma tissue. The receptors were sampled from a person aged 60-80 years with lung adenocarcinoma.

V gene TRBV6-1 combines with J gene TRBJ2-7; 7 bases match TRBD2. The CDR3 spans 13 residues. J was trimmed by 4 bases and V by 3 bases; bases with no gene match: 3. Germline V lookup: CDR1 MNHNS, CDR2 SASEGT. CDR3 sequence reads: CASSDGGGYEQYF. The CDR3 nucleotides read TGTGCCAGCAGTGATGGGGGGGGATACGAGCAGTACTTC.

The rearrangement links TRBV7-3 to TRBJ2-7, with 7 bases identical to TRBD1. CDR1 is SGHTA, CDR2 FQGTGA, per germline. The CDR3 runs 15 residues. Trimming took 6 bases from V and 4 from J; bases not matched to a gene: 12. The CDR3 loop is CASSLGPGTEYEQYF. CDR3 DNA sequence: TGTGCCAGCAGTCTTGGTCCCGGGACAGAATACGAGCAGTACTTC.

This clone was seen just once. The rearrangement uses TRBV7-6 and TRBJ1-1; unclear D gene. From germline, CDR1 is SGHVS and CDR2 FNYEAQ. This CDR3 comprises 14 residues. V was clipped by 4 bases and J by 1 base, with 10 bases between them. CDR3: CASSYSGGNTEAFF. The DNA for the CDR3 is TGTGCCAGCAGCTATAGTGGAGGGAACACTGAAGCTTTCTTT.

CDR3 region: CASSGQGKQPQHF. In nucleotides, the CDR3 is TGTGCCAGTAGTGGGCAGGGGAAACAGCCCCAGCATTTT. The chain has TRBV19 and TRBJ1-5; D possibly corresponds to TRBD1 (6 bases). The CDR3 totals 13 residues. Germline CDR1 reads LNHDA; CDR2 reads SQIVND (reference sequence). V lost 5 bases, J lost 7 bases, and 12 bases lay in between.

This clone turned up a few times. The CDR3 here is CASSLLQGSNQPQHF. The CDR3 DNA reads as TGTGCCAGCAGTTTGCTACAGGGGAGCAATCAGCCCCAGCATTTT. The V call is TRBV28, the J call TRBJ1-5; 7 bases fit TRBD1. Germline CDR1 and CDR2: MDHEN and SYDVKM. J was trimmed by 1 base and V by 3 bases; bases with no gene match: 3. This CDR3 has 15 residues.

Written as DNA, the CDR3 is TGCGCCAGCAGCCCCGAGGGCAGCGCTTTCGATGAGCAGTTCTTC. Translation: CASSPEGSAFDEQFF. The chain couples TRBV4-1 to TRBJ2-1; weak D call: TRBD2 (5 bases). Germline CDR1 reads MGHRA; CDR2 reads YSYEKL. The CDR3 extends over 15 amino acids. V shed 4 bases and J shed 8 bases, with 18 bases lying between them.

As concerns this clone: Other DNA sequences within the sample encode an identical CDR3. J is TRBJ2-6 and V is TRBV28; D tentatively reads TRBD1 or TRBD2 (5 bases each). CDR1 MDHEN and CDR2 SYDVKM come from the germline V gene. Between the trimmed V and J ends, which lost 8 bases and 0 bases, there was a span of 17 bases. The CDR3 has 17 residues. The CDR3 here is CASCGDGLLSGANVLTF. CDR3 sequence (DNA): TGTGCCAGCTGTGGGGACGGCTTACTCTCTGGGGCCAACGTCCTGACTTTC. Looking up the rest from reference TRBV28 and TRBJ2-6 gives the full variable domain: DVKVTQSSRYLVKRTGEKVFLECVQDMDHENMFWYRQDPGLGLRLIYFSYDVKMKEKGDIPEGYSVSREKKERFSLILESASTNQTSMYLCASCGDGLLSGANVLTFGAGSRLTVL.

This clone was seen once. The chain uses TRBV25-1 and TRBJ1-2; a possible D gene is TRBD1 (5 bases). The germline V gene encodes CDR1 MGHDK and CDR2 SYGVNS. The ends were cut back, 8 bases at V and 3 bases at J, with 19 bases in the middle. The CDR3 length is 15 residues. The CDR3 spells CASLSDEPQDYGYTF. Written as DNA, the CDR3 is TGTGCCAGCCTATCGGACGAACCACAGGACTATGGCTACACCTTC.

The chain is built from TRBV6-5 and TRBJ2-1; the match to TRBD2 covers 9 bases. V gave up 5 bases and J gave up 9 bases; unmatched junction bases: 11. Germline CDR1 is MNHEY and CDR2 is SVGAGI. CDR3 length equals 15 residues. The CDR3 DNA follows: TGTGCCAGCAGTGGATTGCGGGAGGGTCCCATTGAGCAGTTCTTC. This sequence encodes CASSGLREGPIEQFF.

V gene TRBV7-8 combines with J gene TRBJ2-7; D tentatively fits TRBD1 or TRBD2 (5 bases each). The CDR3 runs to 13 residues. CDR1 and CDR2 from the germline V gene are SGHVS and FQNEAQ. V was shortened by 1 base and J by 7 bases, with 11 bases between the two germline ends. The CDR3 nucleotides read TGTGCCAGCAGCTTAGACTTTGGGGGTGAGCAGTACTTC. This translates into CASSLDFGGEQYF.

Only a few counts were recorded for this clone. The J gene is TRBJ2-1, the V gene TRBV29-1; D may correspond to TRBD1 or TRBD2 (6 bases each). The germline V gene has CDR1 SQVTM and CDR2 ANQGSEA. The CDR3 sequence is 14 residues long. V lost 4 bases and J lost 0, with 10 bases in between. CDR3 in amino acids: CSVVGGGSYNEQFF. The CDR3 DNA reads as TGCAGCGTTGTAGGAGGGGGCTCCTACAATGAGCAGTTCTTC.

The chain recombines TRBV7-2 with TRBJ2-1; D could derive from TRBD1 or TRBD2 (5 bases each). The CDR3 is 16 amino acids. The V end lost 8 bases, the J end lost 1 base, and 18 bases lay between the germline ends. Germline lookup yields CDR1 SGHTA and CDR2 FQGNSA. The CDR3 here is CASLSTGTQSYNEQFF. The CDR3 nucleotides read TGTGCCAGCCTTTCTACGGGGACGCAATCCTACAATGAGCAGTTCTTC.

This clone was found a few times. The chain carries TRBV30 and TRBJ1-2; D unresolved. Looked up from germline, CDR1 is GTSNPN and CDR2 is SVGIG (reference sequence). The CDR3 runs 12 residues. V was pared by 3 bases and J by 1 base, with 6 bases between. CDR3 in DNA: TGTGCCTGGAGACTAGATAACTATGGCTACACCTTC. Protein product: CAWRLDNYGYTF.

V usage is TRBV6-6 and J usage is TRBJ2-7; D not certain. The V end lost 0 bases, the J end lost 5 bases, and 5 bases lay between the germline ends. Per the germline V gene, CDR1 is MNHNY and CDR2 is SVGAGI (reference sequence). The CDR3 is made up of 12 amino acids. Here the CDR3 reads CASSYSSHEQYF. CDR3 bases: TGTGCCAGCAGTTACTCGTCTCACGAGCAGTACTTC.

The chain recombines TRBV30 with TRBJ2-4, with D perhaps assigned TRBD1 or TRBD2 (6 bases each). This CDR3 comprises 14 residues. The germline V gene has CDR1 GTSNPN and CDR2 SVGIG (reference sequence). The V and J ends lost 0 bases and 9 bases respectively, with 15 bases between them. CDR3 DNA sequence: TGTGCCTGGAGTGTACGGGGGCCGTACGGCATTCAGTACTTC. This gives the protein CAWSVRGPYGIQYF.

V is TRBV2 and J is TRBJ2-3; TRBD2 matches 7 bases. In germline, CDR1 is SNHLY, CDR2 FYNNEI. Trimming removed 9 bases from V and 4 bases from J; junction bases left unmatched: 16. CDR3 length: 16 amino acids. The CDR3 DNA follows: TGTGCCAGGAATCCCGTGGGGGAGGGCCGTGCAGATACGCAGTATTTT. Translating it yields CARNPVGEGRADTQYF.

About this clone itself: The sample has other DNA sequences that encode this CDR3 too. The rearrangement joins TRBV5-1 to TRBJ1-1; D is possibly TRBD1 (5 bases). The germline CDR1 and CDR2 sequences are SGHRS and YFSETQ. The CDR3 totals 14 residues. The V end was cut by 0 bases, the J end by 2 bases, with 8 bases between. Here the CDR3 reads CASSLEGQNTEAFF. CDR3 nucleotide sequence: TGCGCCAGCAGCTTGGAGGGGCAAAACACTGAAGCTTTCTTT.

The chain recombines TRBV2 with TRBJ2-1; TRBD2 agrees at 11 bases. The V segment lost 8 bases and the J segment 8 bases; nucleotides outside the gene matches: 11. This CDR3 has 15 residues. Per the germline V gene, CDR1 is SNHLY and CDR2 is FYNNEI. Here the CDR3 DNA reads TGTGCCAGCGGAGGGACTAGCGGAACTCGGGATGAGCAGTTCTTC. It translates to CASGGTSGTRDEQFF.

The chain couples TRBV29-1 to TRBJ2-1, with 7 bases fitting TRBD1. This CDR3 region has 13 residues. V trimming: 6 bases; J trimming: 8 bases; junction bases outside the gene matches: 10. The V gene's germline CDR1 is SQVTM and CDR2 ANQGSEA. DNA for the CDR3: TGCAGCGTAACCGGGACAGAGGGCTATGAGCAGTTCTTC. This translates into CSVTGTEGYEQFF.

This clone was detected once. One junction end does not reproduce the germline sequence, and a read error may be involved. This chain connects TRBV6-6 to TRBJ2-1; 10 bases align to TRBD2. Germline V gene sequence: CDR1 MNHNY, CDR2 SVGAGI (reference sequence). This CDR3 is 14 amino acids long. In DNA, the CDR3 is TGTGTCAGCAGTTCCCCTAGCGGGAGAGGTGAGCAGTTCTTC. Translation gives CVSSSPSGRGEQFF.

This clone occurred once. The chain joins TRBV5-5 to TRBJ2-2, with a weak D call TRBD1 (5 bases). Germline V gene lookup returns CDR1 SGHKS and CDR2 YYEKEE (reference sequence). The CDR3 totals 14 residues. Trimming removed 1 base from V and 1 base from J, with 5 bases in between. CDR3 loop: CASSLTGNTGELFF. The CDR3 DNA follows: TGTGCCAGCAGCTTGACAGGGAACACCGGGGAGCTGTTTTTT.

V usage is TRBV9 and J usage is TRBJ1-3, with 7 nucleotides matching TRBD1. The V gene end was trimmed by 0 bases and the J gene end by 4 bases; junction bases not matched to a gene: 4. The CDR3 is made up of 15 amino acids. Germline-derived CDR1 and CDR2 are SGDLS and YYNGEE. CDR3 region: CASSVVGGTGNTIYF. The CDR3 region has the DNA TGTGCCAGCAGCGTAGTAGGGGGCACGGGAAACACCATATATTTT.

The genes are TRBV5-4 and TRBJ2-2; the match to TRBD2 covers 16 bases. In germline, CDR1 is SGHNT, CDR2 YYREEE (reference sequence). The CDR3 spans 18 residues. The V segment lost 4 bases and the J segment 11 bases; nucleotides outside the gene matches: 14. The CDR3 sequence: CASSPGLAGGPRRGELFF. The CDR3, as DNA: TGTGCCAGCAGCCCGGGACTAGCGGGAGGGCCGAGGCGCGGTGAGCTGTTTTTT.

The J gene is TRBJ1-1, the V gene TRBV5-4; the match to TRBD1 covers 7 bases. The CDR3 runs to 15 residues. Trimming took 5 bases from V and 1 from J; bases not matched to a gene: 8. Per the germline V gene, CDR1 is SGHNT and CDR2 is YYREEE (reference sequence). CDR3 in DNA: TGTGCCAGCAGACTCACAGGGGTGGGGAACACTGAAGCTTTCTTT. Its translation: CASRLTGVGNTEAFF.

The CDR3 DNA reads TGTGCCAGCATATCGAGGGGAGGAGTGAATGAGCAGTTCTTC. As protein: CASISRGGVNEQFF. This chain links TRBV28 with TRBJ2-1; TRBD2 is a possible D gene (6 bases). Trimming pared 7 bases from V and 7 bases from J, leaving 17 bases between. The CDR3 runs to 14 residues. CDR1 and CDR2 from the germline V gene are MDHEN and SYDVKM. The whole variable domain, remainder taken from reference TRBV28 and TRBJ2-1, is DVKVTQSSRYLVKRTGEKVFLECVQDMDHENMFWYRQDPGLGLRLIYFSYDVKMKEKGDIPEGYSVSREKKERFSLILESASTNQTSMYLCASISRGGVNEQFFGPGTRLTVL.

V and J are TRBV19 and TRBJ2-5, with D tentatively TRBD1 or TRBD2 (5 bases each). V lost 5 bases and J 1 base, leaving 14 bases between the germline ends. This CDR3 is 15 amino acids long. CDR1 LNHDA and CDR2 SQIVND come from the germline V gene (reference sequence). The CDR3 loop reads CASSRGRTPQETQYF. The CDR3 bases are TGTGCCAGTAGTCGGGGACGGACTCCCCAAGAGACCCAGTACTTC.

The rearrangement uses TRBV27 and TRBJ2-7, with 9 bases lining up with TRBD2. The CDR3 runs to 15 residues. Trimming took 8 bases from V and 2 from J; bases not matched to a gene: 10. The germline gives CDR1 MNHEY, CDR2 SMNVEV (reference sequence). CDR3 in DNA: TGTGCCAGCTCCCAAGGGGCGGGAGGGACCTACGAGCAGTACTTC. It is translated as CASSQGAGGTYEQYF.

The genes are TRBV14 and TRBJ2-5; 8 bases line up with TRBD2. This CDR3 region has 15 residues. Germline V gene sequence: CDR1 SGHDN, CDR2 FVKESK. The ends lost 1 base at V and 6 bases at J; junction bases unmatched: 7. The CDR3 sequence: CASSQVSGGLKTQYF. In DNA, the CDR3 is TGTGCCAGCAGCCAAGTGTCGGGAGGGCTGAAGACCCAGTACTTC.

The gene calls are TRBV19 and TRBJ2-2, with 12 bases matching TRBD2. V was clipped by 6 bases and J by 5 bases; unmatched bases: 7. Germline V CDR1 and CDR2: LNHDA, SQIVND (reference sequence). The CDR3 totals 16 residues. CDR3 nucleotides: TGTGCCAGTAGGCAGACTAGCGGGAGTGGGACCGGGGAGCTGTTTTTT. This sequence encodes CASRQTSGSGTGELFF.

This chain connects TRBV15 to TRBJ2-1; 14 nucleotides agree with TRBD2. This CDR3 comprises 15 residues. Looked up from germline, CDR1 is LNHNV and CDR2 is YYDKDF (reference sequence). With V trimmed by 3 bases and J by 5 bases, 0 bases remained unmatched. The CDR3 nucleotides are TGTGCCACCAGCAGGGGACTAGCGGGAGACAATGAGCAGTTCTTC. This gives the protein CATSRGLAGDNEQFF.

Within the sample, this clone is large. The DNA for the CDR3 is TGTGCCAGCAGCCAAGGTAGCTCTAGCGGGAGTTTGAACACCGGGGAGCTGTTTTTT. Its protein product is CASSQGSSSGSLNTGELFF. The rearrangement uses TRBV4-2 and TRBJ2-2, with 10 bases fitting TRBD2. The CDR3 runs to 19 residues. J gave up 1 base and V 1 base, and 9 bases lay outside the gene matches. Germline V lookup: CDR1 LGHNA, CDR2 YNFKEQ.